Listed here are 21 T cell receptor beta chains from one sample, sequenced in a study of control samples from healthy donors and cancer patients. Produced via immunoSEQ multiplex PCR; TCRdb's table is partial and in-frame only. The repertoire holds 90,000 to 100,000 clones, with 79% as singletons. The sequenced sample consisted of blood. These receptors all stem from a woman aged 25 to 39 in good health.

The J gene is TRBJ1-2, the V gene TRBV6-5, with a possible D match to TRBD1 (5 bases). Germline V gene lookup returns CDR1 MNHEY and CDR2 SVGAGI. Trimming left V 6 bases short and J 0 bases short, with 11 bases between. The CDR3 spans 14 residues. CDR3 loop: CASRTPRANYGYTF. DNA of the CDR3: TGTGCCAGCAGGACCCCCAGGGCTAACTATGGCTACACCTTC.

The chain couples TRBV6-6 to TRBJ2-7, with 8 bases fitting TRBD2. The CDR3 extends over 17 amino acids. V shed 5 bases, J shed 0 bases, and the junction held 12 bases outside the gene matches. Germline lookup yields CDR1 MNHNY and CDR2 SVGAGI (reference sequence). The CDR3 region is CASSPRGAGGSSYEQYF. DNA of the CDR3: TGTGCCAGCAGTCCCCGGGGGGCGGGGGGAAGCTCCTACGAGCAGTACTTC.

Written as DNA, the CDR3 is TGTGCCAGCAGGCAGAGCAACACTGAAGCTTTCTTT. It yields the protein CASRQSNTEAFF. V and J are TRBV2 and TRBJ1-1; no firm D call. Between the trimmed V and J ends, which lost 6 bases and 2 bases, there was a span of 7 bases. CDR1 and CDR2 (germline): SNHLY, FYNNEI. The CDR3 is 12 residues long. Looking up the rest from reference TRBV2 and TRBJ1-1 gives the full variable domain: EPEVTQTPSHQVTQMGQEVILRCVPISNHLYFYWYRQILGQKVEFLVSFYNNEISEKSEIFDDQFSVERPDGSNFTLKIRSTKLEDSAMYFCASRQSNTEAFFGQGTRLTVV.

The chain uses TRBV24-1 and TRBJ2-3, with D possibly matching TRBD2 (6 bases). The germline gives CDR1 KGHDR, CDR2 SFDVKD. With 1 base removed from V and 4 bases from J, the gap between germline ends came to 14 bases. This CDR3 contains 16 residues. CDR3 coding DNA: TGTGCCACCAGTGATTTAGGGGACGGGGGATCAGATACGCAGTATTTT. The encoded protein is CATSDLGDGGSDTQYF.

This clone appeared a single time. The chain carries TRBV5-4 and TRBJ2-6; D might be TRBD2 (5 bases). The CDR3 runs 14 residues. Trimming took 9 bases from V and 2 from J, leaving 12 bases between them. The germline V gene encodes CDR1 SGHNT and CDR2 YYREEE (reference sequence). In DNA, the CDR3 is TGTGCCATACCCGGGGTAGCTGGGGCCAACGTCCTGACTTTC. Its translation is CAIPGVAGANVLTF.

The chain is built from TRBV30 and TRBJ2-7; 10 nucleotides line up with TRBD2. V dropped 1 base and J dropped 0; count of bases not matched to a gene: 3. Germline V CDR1 and CDR2: GTSNPN, SVGIG (reference sequence). The CDR3 runs to 15 residues. CDR3 bases: TGTGCCTGGAGTGCTGGGACTAGCGCCTCCTACGAGCAGTACTTC. Translation: CAWSAGTSASYEQYF.

This clone was detected a few times. The CDR3: CASSQIVGSGNTIYF. In DNA, the CDR3 is TGTGCCAGCAGTCAAATAGTGGGCTCTGGAAACACCATATATTTT. The gene calls are TRBV2 and TRBJ1-3; unclear D gene. Deletions cut 5 bases from V and 0 bases from J, with 11 bases between. Germline-derived CDR1 and CDR2 are SNHLY and FYNNEI. The CDR3 loop spans 15 amino acids.

This sequence joins TRBV19 and TRBJ1-1, with D uncertain. The CDR3 loop spans 13 amino acids. Per germline, CDR1 LNHDA and CDR2 SQIVND (reference sequence). Between the trimmed V and J ends, which lost 0 bases and 1 base, there was a span of 3 bases. The DNA of the CDR3 is TGTGCCAGTAGTATAGAAAGGAACACTGAAGCTTTCTTT. Protein: CASSIERNTEAFF.

Notes on this clone: In the same sample, other DNA sequences code for this CDR3. The rearrangement links TRBV24-1 to TRBJ2-2; a possible D gene is TRBD1 (5 bases). CDR1 KGHDR and CDR2 SFDVKD come from the germline V gene. V was clipped by 3 bases and J by 1 base, with 8 bases between them. There are 15 residues in the CDR3. The chain's CDR3 is CATSDPGQNTGELFF. The CDR3 coding sequence is TGTGCCACCAGTGATCCAGGACAGAACACCGGGGAGCTGTTTTTT.

This clone was detected a few times. The J gene is TRBJ1-6, the V gene TRBV9, with 7 bases aligning to TRBD1. V gave up 5 bases and J gave up 11 bases; unmatched junction bases: 10. CDR3 size: 14 residues. Germline-derived CDR1 and CDR2 are SGDLS and YYNGEE. The CDR3 region is CASSSGGQGTPLHF. CDR3 nucleotide sequence: TGTGCCAGCAGTTCAGGGGGGCAGGGAACACCCCTCCACTTT.

The V and J genes are TRBV5-1 and TRBJ1-2, with D possibly matching TRBD1 (6 bases). The CDR3 consists of 15 residues. Trimming pared 5 bases from V and 0 bases from J, leaving 14 bases between. Germline V gene lookup returns CDR1 SGHRS and CDR2 YFSETQ. DNA of the CDR3: TGCGCCAGCAGTGTGGGGGCGACCACTAACTATGGCTACACCTTC. Protein: CASSVGATTNYGYTF.

This rearrangement joins TRBV12-5 to TRBJ1-1; D possibly corresponds to TRBD1 (5 bases). Trimming shortened V by 6 bases and J by 5 bases, and 13 bases separated the two germline ends. This CDR3 is 13 amino acids long. The germline CDR1 and CDR2 sequences are LGHNT and FRNRAP. CDR3 sequence reads: CASGRGKGTEAFF. Written as DNA, the CDR3 is TGTGCTAGTGGCCGGGGGAAAGGGACTGAAGCTTTCTTT.

This sequence joins TRBV7-9 and TRBJ1-5; 7 positions match TRBD1. The CDR3 is made up of 17 amino acids. Germline V gene lookup returns CDR1 SEHNR and CDR2 FQNEAQ (reference sequence). Trimming took 2 bases from V and 2 from J; bases not matched to a gene: 9. The CDR3 DNA follows: TGTGCCAGCAGCTTACAGACAGGGTATGGGCGCAATCAGCCCCAGCATTTT. Amino acids: CASSLQTGYGRNQPQHF.

The chain has TRBV9 and TRBJ2-3, with D unresolved. The CDR3 loop spans 15 amino acids. The V gene lost 0 bases and the J gene lost 4 bases, with 12 bases spanning the gap. Germline V CDR1 and CDR2: SGDLS, YYNGEE. Written as DNA, the CDR3 is TGTGCCAGCAGCGTAGGCCCAGGCGCCCCAGATACGCAGTATTTT. Protein sequence: CASSVGPGAPDTQYF.

This clone was seen more than once but under ten times. The rearrangement joins TRBV19 to TRBJ2-1; no clear D. The CDR3 spans 15 residues. Germline-derived CDR1 and CDR2 are LNHDA and SQIVND (reference sequence). Trimming stripped 9 bases from V and 0 bases from J, with 15 bases between. CDR3 protein: CASTSFGSSYNEQFF. Written as DNA, the CDR3 is TGTGCCAGCACGTCGTTTGGAAGCTCCTACAATGAGCAGTTCTTC.

This clone was counted only a few times. This chain joins TRBV18 and TRBJ2-2, with D perhaps matching TRBD1 or TRBD2 (5 bases each). Germline CDR1 KGHSH, CDR2 LQKENI. Trimming took 0 bases from V and 3 from J, leaving 8 bases between them. CDR3 length: 15 residues. The CDR3 DNA follows: TGTGCCAGCTCACCACCGGGACCATACACCGGGGAGCTGTTTTTT. The encoded protein is CASSPPGPYTGELFF.

The chain uses TRBV6-5 and TRBJ2-1, with 7 bases aligning to TRBD2. The CDR3 totals 13 residues. The V segment lost 0 bases and the J segment 10 bases; nucleotides outside the gene matches: 3. CDR1 and CDR2 (germline): MNHEY, SVGAGI. The CDR3: CASSYSGGREQFF. Written as DNA, the CDR3 is TGTGCCAGCAGTTACTCGGGGGGGAGGGAGCAGTTCTTC.

The chain joins TRBV7-9 to TRBJ2-1; either TRBD1 or TRBD2 may supply D (5 bases each). CDR3 length: 13 residues. Trimming pared 3 bases from V and 7 bases from J, leaving 10 bases between. Germline CDR1 and CDR2: SEHNR and FQNEAQ (reference sequence). CDR3 nucleotide sequence: TGTGCCAGCAGCTTTCGGGACGGGAATGAGCAGTTCTTC. Its protein product is CASSFRDGNEQFF.

V and J are TRBV4-3 and TRBJ2-2; perhaps D is TRBD1 or TRBD2 (5 bases each). Deletions cut 1 base from V and 0 bases from J, with 12 bases between. The CDR3 spans 17 residues. Germline V gene lookup returns CDR1 LGHNA and CDR2 YSLEER. This CDR3 reads CASSQGRDGTNTGELFF. CDR3 in DNA: TGCGCCAGCAGCCAAGGAAGGGACGGAACGAACACCGGGGAGCTGTTTTTT.

This chain links TRBV6-2 or TRBV6-3 with TRBJ2-7, with D maybe TRBD2 (5 bases). CDR1 is MNHEY, CDR2 SVGEGT, per germline. Trimming cost V 6 bases and J 3 bases, with 18 bases left between them. The CDR3 is made up of 15 amino acids. The CDR3 DNA follows: TGTGCCAGCAGCCCTCTCCGGACGGGGATCTACGAGCAGTACTTC. Translated: CASSPLRTGIYEQYF.

The table lists this clone with a count of one. The chain uses TRBV5-6 and TRBJ2-7; D uncertain. CDR1 SGHDT and CDR2 YYEEEE come from the germline V gene. Trimming took off 0 bases at V and 9 bases at J, with 7 bases between the two ends. This CDR3 region has 11 residues. The CDR3 coding sequence is TGTGCCAGCAGCTTGGCGGTGAGGCAGTACTTC. Translation: CASSLAVRQYF.